Each of the 12 T cell receptor beta chains below was sequenced from the same sample in a study of early T cells in non-severe SARS-CoV-2 infection. MiXCR was run by TCRdb on the 5' RACE reads, yielding one entry per CDR3 protein. The sample has approximately 62,000 distinct CDR3 sequences; 9.5% to 15% are singletons. Sequencing used whole blood. Receptors originate from an adult who was a healthcare worker with PCR-confirmed SARS-CoV-2 infection or an uninfected control (not recorded which).

In its sample, this clonotype was seen a few times. This chain links TRBV11-2 with TRBJ2-7, with TRBD1 matching 8 bases. Trimming at V came to 5 bases and at J to 6 bases, leaving 12 bases not matched to a gene. The CDR3 contains 15 residues. The germline CDR1 and CDR2 sequences are SGHAT and FQNNGV. The CDR3 loop reads CASSQERQGNSEQYF. The DNA for the CDR3 is TGTGCCAGCAGCCAAGAAAGACAGGGGAATTCCGAGCAGTACTTC.

This clonotype was seen at least ten times. This chain uses TRBV28 with TRBJ2-7, with D possibly TRBD1 on 6 matching bases. This CDR3 contains 14 residues. The germline gives CDR1 MDHEN, CDR2 SYDVKM. Trimming removed 5 bases at V and 2 bases at J, with 13 bases between. CDR3 region: CASSPTGLTYEQYF. The CDR3 coding sequence is TGTGCCAGCAGTCCTACAGGGTTAACCTACGAGCAGTACTTC.

Ten or more counts support this clonotype. As DNA, the CDR3 is TGCAGTGGAAAATGGGTAGCGGGAGTAGAGACCCAGTACTTC. This sequence encodes CSGKWVAGVETQYF. V is TRBV20-1 and J is TRBJ2-5; 9 bases are a match to TRBD2. The germline V gene encodes CDR1 DFQATT and CDR2 SNEGSKA (reference sequence). The CDR3 totals 14 residues. The junction had 10 bases not matched to a gene; V was cut back by 7 bases and J by 4 bases.

This clonotype was counted ten times or more. The chain is built from TRBV7-9 and TRBJ2-1; 11 bases agree with TRBD2. The CDR3 is 15 amino acids. V shed 2 bases, J shed 8 bases, and the junction held 5 bases outside the gene matches. The germline CDR1 and CDR2 sequences are SEHNR and FQNEAQ (reference sequence). The CDR3 spells CASSLLSGRADEQFF. CDR3 sequence (DNA): TGTGCCAGCAGCTTACTTAGCGGGAGGGCGGATGAGCAGTTCTTC.

This clonotype was found many times. This rearrangement joins TRBV6-1 to TRBJ2-6, with TRBD2 matching over 7 bases. V lost 4 bases and J lost 3; bases outside the gene matches: 3. The CDR3 consists of 15 residues. Per the germline V gene, CDR1 is MNHNS and CDR2 is SASEGT. CDR3 region: CASSGGGSGANVLTF. CDR3 nucleotide sequence: TGTGCCAGCAGTGGGGGAGGGAGTGGGGCCAACGTCCTGACTTTC.

The chain uses TRBV28 and TRBJ1-1; 9 bases map to TRBD1. V lost 9 bases to trimming and J lost 2 bases; unmatched junction nucleotides: 13. The V gene's germline CDR1 is MDHEN and CDR2 SYDVKM. The CDR3 has 16 residues. This chain's CDR3 is CASTLPGQGINTEAFF. The CDR3 nucleotides read TGTGCCAGTACCCTCCCCGGACAGGGGATTAACACTGAAGCTTTCTTT.

This clonotype was found a few times. This sequence joins TRBV28 and TRBJ2-3, with TRBD2 matching 9 bases. V lost 1 base and J lost 2; bases outside the gene matches: 4. The germline V gene has CDR1 MDHEN and CDR2 SYDVKM. This CDR3 is built from 16 residues. The CDR3 bases are TGTGCCAGCAGTTTATTGGCGGGGGGGGACACAGATACGCAGTATTTT. Its translation: CASSLLAGGDTDTQYF. The variable domain in full, with the rest retrieved from reference TRBV28 and TRBJ2-3, is DVKVTQSSRYLVKRTGEKVFLECVQDMDHENMFWYRQDPGLGLRLIYFSYDVKMKEKGDIPEGYSVSREKKERFSLILESASTNQTSMYLCASSLLAGGDTDTQYFGPGTRLTVL.

The chain is built from TRBV7-8 and TRBJ2-6, with 7 bases identical to TRBD1. The CDR3 runs to 17 residues. The germline gives CDR1 SGHVS, CDR2 FQNEAQ. The junction had 3 bases not matched to a gene; V was cut back by 1 base and J by 0 bases. In DNA, the CDR3 is TGTGCCAGCAGCTTAGTGGGACAGAGCTCTGGGGCCAACGTCCTGACTTTC. This gives the protein CASSLVGQSSGANVLTF.

This clonotype was observed a few times. The chain is built from TRBV3-1 and TRBJ2-3; 14 bases are shared with TRBD2. CDR3 length equals 18 residues. The V gene end was trimmed by 4 bases and the J gene end by 1 base; junction bases not matched to a gene: 7. Germline V gives CDR1 LGHDT, CDR2 YNNKEL (reference sequence). The CDR3 is CASSPRLAGGLGTDTQYF. CDR3 nucleotides: TGTGCCAGCAGCCCCAGACTAGCGGGAGGGCTGGGCACAGATACGCAGTATTTT.

The V call is TRBV7-2, the J call TRBJ2-1, with TRBD2 matching over 10 bases. Per the germline V gene, CDR1 is SGHTA and CDR2 is FQGNSA. The ends lost 5 bases at V and 6 bases at J; junction bases unmatched: 10. CDR3 size: 16 residues. This CDR3 is CASSPLYSGRGNEQFF. The CDR3 DNA reads as TGTGCCAGCAGCCCCCTGTACAGCGGGAGGGGCAATGAGCAGTTCTTC. Supplemented by reference TRBV7-2 and TRBJ2-1, the full variable domain reads GAGVSQSPSNKVTEKGKDVELRCDPISGHTALYWYRQSLGQGLEFLIYFQGNSAPDKSGLPSDRFSAERTGGSVSTLTIQRTQQEDSAVYLCASSPLYSGRGNEQFFGPGTRLTVL.

Ten or more counts support this clonotype. V usage is TRBV12-3 or TRBV12-4 and J usage is TRBJ2-1; D is unclear. This CDR3 is 16 amino acids long. With 3 bases removed from V and 0 bases from J, the gap between germline ends came to 12 bases. DNA of the CDR3: TGTGCCAGCAGTTTTTTCGACTTGAGCTCCTACAATGAGCAGTTCTTC. Its translation is CASSFFDLSSYNEQFF.

The DNA of the CDR3 is TGTGCCATCAGTGCTAAAGCGGGAGTTTCAGATACGCAGTATTTT. Protein: CAISAKAGVSDTQYF. V usage is TRBV10-3 and J usage is TRBJ2-3; 8 nucleotides agree with TRBD2. The CDR3 is 15 amino acids. CDR1 is ENHRY and CDR2 is SYGVKD in the germline V gene. Trimming took 4 bases from V and 4 from J; bases not matched to a gene: 7.